This T cell receptor beta chain was identified during a study of cytomegalovirus exposure and HLA in healthy donors. Trimming cost V 6 bases and J 4 bases; bases outside gene matches: 6. The CDR3 has 14 amino acids. Germline V lookup: CDR1 SGDLS, CDR2 YYNGEE. TCRdb's table, derived via immunoSEQ multiplex PCR, lists solely in-frame clones and lacks some. The sample carries 150,000 to 200,000 clones, less than 90% recorded once. The sample was PBMCs. The TCR comes from a man younger than 45 in good health and CMV-seropositive. The rearrangement joins TRBV9 to TRBJ2-3, with 9 bases fitting TRBD2. The CDR3 DNA reads TGTGCCAGCACGCCTAGCGGGGCCCCAGATACGCAGTATTTT. Its translation: CASTPSGAPDTQYF. Based on the CDR3 plus reference TRBV9 and TRBJ2-3, the full variable domain is DSGVTQTPKHLITATGQRVTLRCSPRSGDLSVYWYQQSLDQGLQFLIQYYNGEERAKGNILERFSAQQFPDLHSELNLSSLELGDSALYFCASTPSGAPDTQYFGPGTRLTVL.